This T cell receptor (beta chain) came from a study of T cell repertoires in cytomegalovirus infection. Study-level information: Evidence of both CMV infection and a matching HLA type came from public TCR beta signatures.

TCRdb re-analysed the reads in MiXCR, keeping a single row per CDR3 protein. The top ten clones hold roughly 18% of a sample with roughly 730,000 distinct CDR3 sequences, 30% to 40% of them seen once. Germline V lookup: CDR1 SGHTA, CDR2 FQGNSA. The germline V and J ends were trimmed by 5 bases and 2 bases, with 19 bases remaining between them. This CDR3 comprises 17 residues. Many counts were recorded for this clonotype. Its target is unknown. The chain combines TRBV7-2 with TRBJ2-1, with D perhaps TRBD2 (6 bases). The specimen was cultured PBMCs, collected from culture after CMV antigen stimulation. This receptor was identified in a human donor in good health (CMV status not recorded). Some clones in this sample may be carry-over from other donors' samples. The CDR3 reads CASSGGSLGRAYNEQFF. DNA for the CDR3: TGTGCCAGCAGCGGGGGGAGCCTGGGAAGGGCCTACAATGAGCAGTTCTTC. Based on the CDR3 plus reference TRBV7-2 and TRBJ2-1, the full variable domain is GAGVSQSPSNKVTEKGKDVELRCDPISGHTALYWYRQSLGQGLEFLIYFQGNSAPDKSGLPSDRFSAERTGGSVSTLTIQRTQQEDSAVYLCASSGGSLGRAYNEQFFGPGTRLTVL.